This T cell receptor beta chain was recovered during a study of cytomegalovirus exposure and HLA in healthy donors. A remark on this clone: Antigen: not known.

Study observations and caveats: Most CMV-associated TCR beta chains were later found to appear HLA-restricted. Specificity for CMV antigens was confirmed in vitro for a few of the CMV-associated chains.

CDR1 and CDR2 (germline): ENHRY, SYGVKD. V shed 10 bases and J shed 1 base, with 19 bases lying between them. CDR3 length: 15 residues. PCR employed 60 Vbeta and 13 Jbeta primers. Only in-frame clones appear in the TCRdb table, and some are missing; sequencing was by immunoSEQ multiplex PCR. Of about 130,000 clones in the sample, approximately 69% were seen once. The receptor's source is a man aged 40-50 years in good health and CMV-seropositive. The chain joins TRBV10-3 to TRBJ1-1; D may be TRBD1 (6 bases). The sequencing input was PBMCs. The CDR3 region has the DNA TGTGCCACCGGGGGGGCCAACGGCTGGAACACTGAAGCTTTCTTT. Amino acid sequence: CATGGANGWNTEAFF.